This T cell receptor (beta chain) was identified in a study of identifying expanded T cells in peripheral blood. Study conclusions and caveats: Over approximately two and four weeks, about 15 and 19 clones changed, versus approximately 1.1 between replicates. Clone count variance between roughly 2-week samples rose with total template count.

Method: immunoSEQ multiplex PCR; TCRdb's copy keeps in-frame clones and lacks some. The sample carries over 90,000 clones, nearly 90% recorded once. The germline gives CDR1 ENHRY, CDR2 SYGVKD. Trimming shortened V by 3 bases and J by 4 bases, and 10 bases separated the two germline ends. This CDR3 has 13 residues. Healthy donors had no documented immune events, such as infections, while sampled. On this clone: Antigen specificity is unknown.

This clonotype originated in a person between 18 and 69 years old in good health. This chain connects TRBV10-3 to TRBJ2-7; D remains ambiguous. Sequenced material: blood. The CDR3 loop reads CAISEWDGYEQYF. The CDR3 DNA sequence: TGTGCCATCAGTGAATGGGATGGGTACGAGCAGTACTTC.